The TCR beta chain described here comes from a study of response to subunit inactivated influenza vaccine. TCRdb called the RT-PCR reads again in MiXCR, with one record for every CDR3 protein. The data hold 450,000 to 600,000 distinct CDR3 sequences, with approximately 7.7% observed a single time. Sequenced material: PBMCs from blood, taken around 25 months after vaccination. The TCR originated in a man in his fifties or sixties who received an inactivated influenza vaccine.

CDR3 DNA sequence: TGCAGTGCTAGACCCCGGCTAGTTGGCACAGATACGCAGTATTTT. This sequence encodes CSARPRLVGTDTQYF. J is TRBJ2-3 and V is TRBV20-1; D not certain. The length of the CDR3 is 15 residues. Per the germline V gene, CDR1 is DFQATT and CDR2 is SNEGSKA (reference sequence). Trimming took 2 bases from V and 1 from J, leaving 13 bases between them.